This T cell receptor beta chain comes out of a study of identical twins. The study's findings and limits: Compared with models, monozygotic twins showed more out-of-frame TCR alpha sharing.

The ends were cut back, 6 bases at V and 2 bases at J, with 14 bases in the middle. Germline lookup yields CDR1 MNHNS and CDR2 SASEGT. The CDR3 sequence is 14 residues long. Regarding this clonotype: Its target is not known.

MiXCR, run by TCRdb on the 5' RACE reads, gives a single entry per CDR3 protein. Of about 890,000 distinct CDR3 sequences detected, approximately 13% appear once; the ten largest clones hold around 1.5%. All donors comprised healthy Caucasians. Another study also made use of these data, one on yellow fever vaccine responses in identical twins.

Sequenced sample: PBMCs. This clonotype originated in a woman between 18 and 29 years old in good health. The chain uses TRBV6-1 and TRBJ2-7; perhaps TRBD1 as D (6 bases). The CDR3 nucleotides are TGTGCCAGCAGGCGGACTGGGGGCCCCTACGAGCAGTACTTC. Encoded protein: CASRRTGGPYEQYF.